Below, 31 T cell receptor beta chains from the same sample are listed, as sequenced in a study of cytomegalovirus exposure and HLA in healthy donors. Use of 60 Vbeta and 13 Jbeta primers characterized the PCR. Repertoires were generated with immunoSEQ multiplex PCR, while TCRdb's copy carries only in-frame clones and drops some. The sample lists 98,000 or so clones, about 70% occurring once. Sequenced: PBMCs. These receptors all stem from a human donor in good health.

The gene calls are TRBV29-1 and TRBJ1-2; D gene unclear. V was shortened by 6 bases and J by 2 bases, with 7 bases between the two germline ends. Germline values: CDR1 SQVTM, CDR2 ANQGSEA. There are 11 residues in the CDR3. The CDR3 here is CSVSQNYGYTF. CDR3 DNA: TGCAGCGTGTCACAGAACTATGGCTACACCTTC.

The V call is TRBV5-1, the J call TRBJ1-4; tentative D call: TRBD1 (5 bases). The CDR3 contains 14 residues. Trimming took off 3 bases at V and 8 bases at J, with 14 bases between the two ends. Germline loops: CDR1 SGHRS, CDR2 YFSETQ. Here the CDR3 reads CASSSGGGSEKLFF. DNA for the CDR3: TGCGCCAGCAGCTCCGGGGGGGGTTCGGAAAAACTGTTTTTT. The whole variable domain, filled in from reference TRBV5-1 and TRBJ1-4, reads KAGVTQTPRYLIKTRGQQVTLSCSPISGHRSVSWYQQTPGQGLQFLFEYFSETQRNKGNFPGRFSGRQFSNSRSEMNVSTLELGDSALYLCASSSGGGSEKLFFGSGTQLSVL.

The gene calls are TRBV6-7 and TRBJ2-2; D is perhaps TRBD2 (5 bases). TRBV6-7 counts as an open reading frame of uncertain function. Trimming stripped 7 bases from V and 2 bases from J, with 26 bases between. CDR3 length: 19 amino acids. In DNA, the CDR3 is TGTGCCAGCATCCCCGGTCCGGAGGACCTTACTACCAACACCGGGGAGCTGTTTTTT. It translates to CASIPGPEDLTTNTGELFF.

CDR3 region: CASSPTGWGGYTF. The CDR3, as DNA: TGTGCCAGTAGTCCTACGGGATGGGGTGGCTACACCTTC. The genes are TRBV19 and TRBJ1-2; D gene uncertain. Germline assignment: CDR1 LNHDA and CDR2 SQIVND (reference sequence). The CDR3 is 13 residues long. Trimming took off 5 bases at V and 7 bases at J, with 14 bases between the two ends.

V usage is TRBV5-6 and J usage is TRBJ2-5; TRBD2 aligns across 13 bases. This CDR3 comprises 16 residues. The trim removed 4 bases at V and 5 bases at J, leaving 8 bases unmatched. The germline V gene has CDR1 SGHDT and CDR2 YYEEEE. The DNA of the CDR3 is TGTGCCAGCAGCCTGTCTGGACTAGCGGGAGATGAGACCCAGTACTTC. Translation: CASSLSGLAGDETQYF.

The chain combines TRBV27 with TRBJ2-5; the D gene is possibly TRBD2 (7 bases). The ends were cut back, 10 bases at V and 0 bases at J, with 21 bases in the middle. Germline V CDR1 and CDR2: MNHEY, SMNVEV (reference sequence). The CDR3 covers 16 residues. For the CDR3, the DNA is TGTGCCACCCGGCGGGTCGGGGGGCAGTACCAAGAGACCCAGTACTTC. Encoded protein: CATRRVGGQYQETQYF.

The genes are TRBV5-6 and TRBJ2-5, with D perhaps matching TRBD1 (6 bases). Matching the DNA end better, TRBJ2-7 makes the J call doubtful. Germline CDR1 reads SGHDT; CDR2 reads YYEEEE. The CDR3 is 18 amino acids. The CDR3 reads CASSPEVSWGQKSYEQYF. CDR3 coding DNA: TGTGCCAGCAGCCCCGAGGTGTCCTGGGGGCAAAAGTCCTACGAGCAGTACTTC.

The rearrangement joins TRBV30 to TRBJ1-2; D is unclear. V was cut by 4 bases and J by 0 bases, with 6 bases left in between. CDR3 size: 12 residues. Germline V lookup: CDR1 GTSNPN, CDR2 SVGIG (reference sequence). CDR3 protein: CAWTEANYGYTF. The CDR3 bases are TGTGCCTGGACAGAAGCTAACTATGGCTACACCTTC.

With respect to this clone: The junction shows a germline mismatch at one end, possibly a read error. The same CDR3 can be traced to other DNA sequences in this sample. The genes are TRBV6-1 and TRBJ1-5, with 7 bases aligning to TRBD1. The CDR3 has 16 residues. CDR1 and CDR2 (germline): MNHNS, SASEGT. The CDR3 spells CASSEMVGQPNQPQHF. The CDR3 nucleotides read TGTGCCAGCAGTGAAATGGTGGGACAGCCCAATCAGCCCCAGCACTTT.

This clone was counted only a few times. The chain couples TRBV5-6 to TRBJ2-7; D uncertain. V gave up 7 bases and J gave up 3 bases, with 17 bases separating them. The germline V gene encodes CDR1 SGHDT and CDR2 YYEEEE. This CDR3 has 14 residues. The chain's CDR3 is CASLQRQPIYEQYF. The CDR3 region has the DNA TGTGCCAGCCTCCAGAGGCAGCCGATCTACGAGCAGTACTTC.

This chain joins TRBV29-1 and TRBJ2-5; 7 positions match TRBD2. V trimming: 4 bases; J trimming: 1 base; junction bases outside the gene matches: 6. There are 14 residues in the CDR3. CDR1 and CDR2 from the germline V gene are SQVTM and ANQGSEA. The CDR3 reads CSVATGGIQETQYF. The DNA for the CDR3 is TGCAGCGTTGCTACGGGGGGTATCCAAGAGACCCAGTACTTC.

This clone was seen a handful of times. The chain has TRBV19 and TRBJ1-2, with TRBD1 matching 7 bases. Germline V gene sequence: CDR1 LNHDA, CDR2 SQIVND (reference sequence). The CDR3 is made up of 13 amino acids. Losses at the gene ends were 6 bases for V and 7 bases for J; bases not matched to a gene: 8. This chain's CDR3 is CASRGGQAGGYTF. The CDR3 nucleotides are TGTGCCAGTAGGGGTGGACAGGCTGGTGGCTACACCTTC.

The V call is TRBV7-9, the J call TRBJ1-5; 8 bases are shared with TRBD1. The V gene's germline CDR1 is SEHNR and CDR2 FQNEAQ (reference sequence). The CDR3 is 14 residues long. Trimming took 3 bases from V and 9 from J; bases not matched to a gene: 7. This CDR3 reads CASSLTTGDSPQHF. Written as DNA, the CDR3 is TGTGCCAGCAGCTTGACGACAGGGGATTCGCCCCAGCATTTT.

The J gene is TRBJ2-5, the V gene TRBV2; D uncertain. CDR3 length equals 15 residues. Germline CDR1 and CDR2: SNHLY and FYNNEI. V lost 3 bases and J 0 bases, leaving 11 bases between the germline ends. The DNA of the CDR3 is TGTGCCAGCAGTGAGGGCGCCAAGTACCAAGAGACCCAGTACTTC. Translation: CASSEGAKYQETQYF.

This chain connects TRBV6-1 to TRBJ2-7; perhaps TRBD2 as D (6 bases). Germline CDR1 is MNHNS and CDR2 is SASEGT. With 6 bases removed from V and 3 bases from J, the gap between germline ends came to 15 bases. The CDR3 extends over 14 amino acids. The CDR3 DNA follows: TGTGCCAGCAGGGAGGGACGGCCCGACTACGAGCAGTACTTC. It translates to CASREGRPDYEQYF.

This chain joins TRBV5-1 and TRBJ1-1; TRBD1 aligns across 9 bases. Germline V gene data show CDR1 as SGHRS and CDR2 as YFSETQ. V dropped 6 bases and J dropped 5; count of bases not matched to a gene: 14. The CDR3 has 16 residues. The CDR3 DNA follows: TGCGCCAGCACCGGGACAGGGATTTTCGGCCCGACTGAAGCTTTCTTT. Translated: CASTGTGIFGPTEAFF.

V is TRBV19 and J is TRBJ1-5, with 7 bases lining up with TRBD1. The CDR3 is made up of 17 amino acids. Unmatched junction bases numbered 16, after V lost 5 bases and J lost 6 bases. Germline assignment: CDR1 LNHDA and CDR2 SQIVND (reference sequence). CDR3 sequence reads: CASSLQGDRVRSQPQHF. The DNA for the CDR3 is TGTGCCAGTAGTCTCCAGGGAGACAGGGTTCGTAGTCAGCCCCAGCATTTT.

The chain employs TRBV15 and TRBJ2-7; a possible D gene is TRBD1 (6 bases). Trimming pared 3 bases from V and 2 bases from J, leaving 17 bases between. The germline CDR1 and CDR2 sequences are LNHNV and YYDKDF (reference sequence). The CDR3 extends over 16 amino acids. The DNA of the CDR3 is TGTGCCACCAGCAGCTCCATTATGGGGGCGACCTACGAGCAGTACTTC. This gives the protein CATSSSIMGATYEQYF.

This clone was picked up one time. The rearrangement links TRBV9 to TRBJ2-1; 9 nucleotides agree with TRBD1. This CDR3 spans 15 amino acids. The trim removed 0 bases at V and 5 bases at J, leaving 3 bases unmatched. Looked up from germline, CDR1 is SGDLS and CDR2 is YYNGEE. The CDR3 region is CASSVGDREDNEQFF. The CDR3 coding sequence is TGTGCCAGCAGCGTAGGGGACAGGGAAGACAATGAGCAGTTCTTC.

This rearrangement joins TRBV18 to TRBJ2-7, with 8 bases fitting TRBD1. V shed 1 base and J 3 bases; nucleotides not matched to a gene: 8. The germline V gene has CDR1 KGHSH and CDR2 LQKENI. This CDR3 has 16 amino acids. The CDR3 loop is CASSPRSGQGFYEQYF. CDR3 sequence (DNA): TGTGCCAGCTCACCACGGAGCGGACAGGGCTTCTACGAGCAGTACTTC.

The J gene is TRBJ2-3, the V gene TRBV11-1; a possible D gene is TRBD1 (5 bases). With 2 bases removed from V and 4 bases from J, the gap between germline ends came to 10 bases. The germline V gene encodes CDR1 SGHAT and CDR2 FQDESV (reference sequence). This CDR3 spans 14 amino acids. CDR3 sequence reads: CASSLQQAPDTQYF. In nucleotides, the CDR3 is TGTGCCAGCAGCTTACAACAGGCCCCAGATACGCAGTATTTT.

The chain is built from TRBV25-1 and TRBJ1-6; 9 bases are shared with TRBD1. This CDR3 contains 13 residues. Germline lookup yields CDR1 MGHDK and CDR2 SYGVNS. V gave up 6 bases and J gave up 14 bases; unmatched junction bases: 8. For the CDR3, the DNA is TGTGCCAGCAGCCTATGGACAGGGGTTACCCTCCACTTT. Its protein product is CASSLWTGVTLHF.

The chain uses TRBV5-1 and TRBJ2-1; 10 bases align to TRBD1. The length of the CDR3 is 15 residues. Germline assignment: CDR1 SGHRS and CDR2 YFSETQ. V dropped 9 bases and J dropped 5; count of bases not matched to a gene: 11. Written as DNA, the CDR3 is TGCGCCACAAACCCCGGGGGACAGGGGAACAATGAGCAGTTCTTC. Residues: CATNPGGQGNNEQFF.

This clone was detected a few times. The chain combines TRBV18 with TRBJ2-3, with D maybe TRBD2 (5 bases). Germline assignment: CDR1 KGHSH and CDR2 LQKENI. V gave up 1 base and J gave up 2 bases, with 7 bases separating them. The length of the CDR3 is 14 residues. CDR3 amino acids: CASSPRGHTDTQYF. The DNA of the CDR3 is TGTGCCAGCTCACCACGAGGGCACACAGATACGCAGTATTTT.

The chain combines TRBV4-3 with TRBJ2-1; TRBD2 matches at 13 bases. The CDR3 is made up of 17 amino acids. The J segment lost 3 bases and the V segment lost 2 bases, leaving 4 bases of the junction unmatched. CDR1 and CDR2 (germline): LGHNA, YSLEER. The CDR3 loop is CASSQRTSGSVYNEQFF. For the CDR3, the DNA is TGCGCCAGCAGCCAAAGGACTAGCGGGAGTGTCTACAATGAGCAGTTCTTC.

This CDR3 reads CASSLYRPGVEGNTIYF. For the CDR3, the DNA is TGTGCCAGCAGCTTATACCGACCGGGGGTTGAGGGAAACACCATATATTTT. The chain couples TRBV7-8 to TRBJ1-3, with D perhaps matching TRBD1 (5 bases). V lost 2 bases, J lost 4 bases, and 18 bases lay in between. This CDR3 spans 17 amino acids. From germline, CDR1 is SGHVS and CDR2 FQNEAQ.

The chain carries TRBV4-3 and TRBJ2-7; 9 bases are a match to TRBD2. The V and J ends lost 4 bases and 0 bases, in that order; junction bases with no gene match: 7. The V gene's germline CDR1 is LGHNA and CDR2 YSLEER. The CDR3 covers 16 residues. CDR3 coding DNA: TGCGCCAGCAGCCTCTCCCTTAGCGGGAGCTCCTACGAGCAGTACTTC. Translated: CASSLSLSGSSYEQYF.

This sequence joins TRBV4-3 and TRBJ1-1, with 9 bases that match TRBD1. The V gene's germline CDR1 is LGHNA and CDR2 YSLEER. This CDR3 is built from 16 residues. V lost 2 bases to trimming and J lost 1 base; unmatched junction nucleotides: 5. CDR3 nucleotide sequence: TGCGCCAGCAGCCAACCGGGGACAGGGCGGAACACTGAAGCTTTCTTT. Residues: CASSQPGTGRNTEAFF.

The CDR3 spells CASSQIGDTLSPLHF. CDR3 coding DNA: TGTGCCAGCAGCCAGATCGGTGACACCCTTTCACCCCTCCACTTT. This chain connects TRBV14 to TRBJ1-6; D is ambiguous. Germline assignment: CDR1 SGHDN and CDR2 FVKESK. This CDR3 is built from 15 residues. V shed 3 bases and J shed 9 bases, with 15 bases lying between them.

CDR3 loop: CASSEMTGKDYGYTF. The DNA for the CDR3 is TGTGCCAGCAGTGAAATGACAGGGAAAGACTATGGCTACACCTTC. The J gene is TRBJ1-2, the V gene TRBV6-1; 7 bases are shared with TRBD1. Germline CDR1 reads MNHNS; CDR2 reads SASEGT. The CDR3 extends over 15 amino acids. J lost 3 bases, V lost 2 bases, and 6 bases had no gene match.

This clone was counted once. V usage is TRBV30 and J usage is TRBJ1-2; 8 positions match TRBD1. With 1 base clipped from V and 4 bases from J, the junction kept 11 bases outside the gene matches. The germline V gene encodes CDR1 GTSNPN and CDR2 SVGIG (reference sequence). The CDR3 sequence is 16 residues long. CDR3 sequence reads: CAWSANTGGRSYGYTF. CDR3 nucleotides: TGTGCCTGGAGTGCCAACACAGGGGGAAGGAGCTATGGCTACACCTTC.